The 2 T cell receptor beta chains presented below share a single source sample, sequenced in a study of CD4 T cells in relation to SARS-CoV-2 and coronaviruses. Before the COVID-19 pandemic, during about 2010-2018, CD4+ T cells were taken from unexposed donors. Assay used: immunoSEQ multiplex PCR; TCRdb lists only in-frame clones, some missing. The repertoire holds 60,000 to 65,000 clones, approximately 94% seen once, with 0.11% to 0.15% in the top ten. Source material: naive CD4+ T cells from PBMCs. Subset noted: naive CD4+ T cells isolated by negative enrichment. The receptor set was obtained from a human donor in good health.

The gene calls are TRBV4-1 and TRBJ2-1; 10 bases agree with TRBD1. Germline CDR1 MGHRA, CDR2 YSYEKL. Trimming took 2 bases from V and 3 from J; bases not matched to a gene: 10. The CDR3 runs 18 residues. CDR3 bases: TGCGCCAGCAGCCAACCCAGAGCTCGGACAGGGGGCTACAATGAGCAGTTCTTC. Translated: CASSQPRARTGGYNEQFF.

This chain uses TRBV24-1 with TRBJ2-7; 8 bases are shared with TRBD2. Germline assignment: CDR1 KGHDR and CDR2 SFDVKD. The CDR3 has 13 amino acids. The junction had 3 bases not matched to a gene; V was cut back by 3 bases and J by 6 bases. The DNA of the CDR3 is TGTGCCACCAGTGATGCCGGGGGGGTCGAGCAGTACTTC. It encodes CATSDAGGVEQYF.